This TCR beta chain appears in the sequencing data of a study of identical twins. Study outcomes and limitations: Within cord blood, abundant beta clonotypes carried fewer insertions, but memory repertoires showed no such trend. The authors noted that invariant MAIT and iNKT cells could partly confound zero-insertion analyses.

The CDR3 contains 14 residues. Germline CDR1 reads SNHLY; CDR2 reads FYNNEI. V was cut by 8 bases and J by 1 base, with 14 bases left in between. TCRdb re-analysed the 5' RACE reads in MiXCR, keeping a single row per CDR3 protein. Here the sample spans 400,000 to 550,000 distinct CDR3 sequences, 20% to 25% being singletons. Concerning this clonotype itself: Its antigen is currently unknown.

The data also belong to a second study, concerning T cells expressing NK-cell markers. From that study: One of eight sequenced donors was HCMV-seronegative; the other seven were seropositive. Sorting of alpha-beta TCR T cells alone was achieved in several experiments with an anti-gamma-delta TCR antibody.

This chain uses TRBV2 with TRBJ1-1; D is perhaps TRBD1 (6 bases). Sequencing was carried out using CD4+ T cells sorted from blood. The TCR originated in a woman aged 18-29 years in good health. As DNA, the CDR3 is TGTGCCAGCCGGACAGCGAGAGGGAACACTGAAGCTTTCTTT. Translating it yields CASRTARGNTEAFF.